One T cell receptor beta chain is described in this entry. Which antigen it targets is not known. No per-base quality is available; no much larger clone lies one base away. CDR1 ENHRY and CDR2 SYGVKD are derived from the germline V gene. From the cysteine up to the phenylalanine, the CDR3 has a length of 14 residues. Only CDR3 DNA is held: 42 bases, read in frame from base 1. V is pruned by 4 bases and J by 7 bases, leaving 7 bases of the junction without a gene match. The data stem from a study of blood T cell repertoires in COVID-19 (dated by TCRdb to the early 2020s). Regarding the research as a whole: The collaborator samples originated in the United States, Italy and Spain and spanned the acute and convalescent phases of COVID-19. The material from the prospective study consisted of cDNA or gDNA derived from T cells, B-cell-depleted T cells, or PBMCs. Subjects who had been exposed to COVID-19, were actively infected with it, or had recovered from it provided the deeply sampled blood TCRbeta repertoires that made up the dataset. A freely available public database, intended as a resource for researchers studying the immune response to SARS-CoV-2, is where the repertoires were released. Samples came from the ongoing ImmuneRACE study (first 160 participants) plus 1,254 subjects from 6 global collaborators. The sample metadata nearly always contained a de-identified subject ID, COVID-19 status, age in years and sex. Where available, HLA class I and class II types were obtained from metadata supplied by the sample provider rather than from assay-based typing. General findings and caveats noted by the study authors: How much clinical and demographic metadata was included differed by source and by participant, and the metadata was provided uncurated.

TCRbeta CDR3 regions were amplified from genomic DNA by means of the immunoSEQ Assay, a bias-controlled multiplex PCR. The published analysis was carried out like this. The number of nucleated cells in each sample was estimated by amplification of reference gene primers within the assay. To quantify the absolute abundance of each unique TCRbeta CDR3 rearrangement, sequence reads were collapsed and filtered. For each sample, productive Simpson clonality was calculated as the square root of Simpson's diversity index across productive rearrangements. TCRdb carries this immuneACCESS record with in-frame sequences only. Its versions omit some clonotypes, under half of them owing to an unresolved V gene in the studies checked, with the rest unexplained. The DNA was the basis for D and trimming; V, J and clone size are from that table. The sample includes around 47,000 clones, with around 89% observed a single time. The top ten clones comprise over 7.5% of the sample.

Whole blood was collected in K2EDTA tubes by collaborating institutions according to the institutions' own protocols. For TCRbeta analysis, collaborator samples were shipped as frozen whole blood, as isolated PBMCs, or as DNA extracted from either sample type. The chain is assembled from TRBV10-3 and TRBJ2-1; TRBD2 fits 7 bases in the junction. The sequencing input was peripheral blood. The TCR sequence derives from a man in his fifties with active COVID-19. The sequence in DNA is TGTGCCATCAGTGCGGCGGGAGATCTGAATGAGCAGTTCTTC. Protein translation: CAISAAGDLNEQFF.